This T cell receptor (beta chain) emerged from a study of cytomegalovirus exposure and HLA in healthy donors. General study results and limits: Most TCRs appeared rarely, but some public TCRs recurred in many donors. The CMV antigen specificity of a few CMV-associated chains was confirmed through in vitro analysis. A list of more than 150 TCR beta chains associated with cytomegalovirus was given.

Using immunoSEQ multiplex PCR, the repertoire was profiled, and TCRdb retains in-frame clones only, with some absent. The sample shows roughly 100,000 clones, 88% of them seen only once. Points on this clone: The target antigen is unknown.

The TCR originated in a woman younger than 35 in good health and CMV-seropositive. Input material: PBMCs.

The DNA of the CDR3 is TGTGCCAGCTCACCATCCGCCTTCCGGACTAGCCTTTACGAGCAGTACTTC. Translating it yields CASSPSAFRTSLYEQYF. The chain couples TRBV18 to TRBJ2-7, with TRBD2 matching over 8 bases. The V segment lost 2 bases and the J segment 4 bases; nucleotides outside the gene matches: 13. The CDR3 runs to 17 residues. The germline V gene has CDR1 KGHSH and CDR2 LQKENI.